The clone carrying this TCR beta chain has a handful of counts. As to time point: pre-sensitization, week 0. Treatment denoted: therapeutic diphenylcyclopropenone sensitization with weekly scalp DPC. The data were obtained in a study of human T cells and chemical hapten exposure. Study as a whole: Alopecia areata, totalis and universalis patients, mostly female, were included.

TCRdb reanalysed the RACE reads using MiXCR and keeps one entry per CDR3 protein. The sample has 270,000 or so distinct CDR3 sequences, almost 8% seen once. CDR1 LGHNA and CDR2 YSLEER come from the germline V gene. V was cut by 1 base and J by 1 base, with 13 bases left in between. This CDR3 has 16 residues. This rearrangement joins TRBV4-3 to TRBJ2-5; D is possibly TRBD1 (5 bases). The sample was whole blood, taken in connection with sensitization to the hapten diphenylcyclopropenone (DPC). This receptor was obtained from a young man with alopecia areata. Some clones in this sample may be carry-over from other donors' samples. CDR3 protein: CASSQVQGSGQETQYF. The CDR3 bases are TGCGCCAGCAGCCAAGTTCAGGGATCGGGCCAAGAGACCCAGTACTTC.